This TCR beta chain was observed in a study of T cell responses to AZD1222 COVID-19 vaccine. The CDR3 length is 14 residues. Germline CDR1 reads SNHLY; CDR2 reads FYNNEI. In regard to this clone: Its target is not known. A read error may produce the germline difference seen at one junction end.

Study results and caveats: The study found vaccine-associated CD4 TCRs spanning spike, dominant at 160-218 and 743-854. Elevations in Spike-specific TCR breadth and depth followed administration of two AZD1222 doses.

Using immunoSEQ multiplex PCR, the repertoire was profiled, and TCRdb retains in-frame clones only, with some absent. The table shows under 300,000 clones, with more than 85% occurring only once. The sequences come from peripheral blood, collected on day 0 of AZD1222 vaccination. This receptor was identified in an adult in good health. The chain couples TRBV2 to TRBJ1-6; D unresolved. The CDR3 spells CASSEGSVSSPLHF. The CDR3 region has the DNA TGTGCCAGCAGCGAAGGTTCCGTATCTTCACCCCTCCACTTT. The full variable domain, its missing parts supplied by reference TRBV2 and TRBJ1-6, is EPEVTQTPSHQVTQMGQEVILRCVPISNHLYFYWYRQILGQKVEFLVSFYNNEISEKSEIFDDQFSVERPDGSNFTLKIRSTKLEDSAMYFCASSEGSVSSPLHFGNGTRLTVT.